The clone carrying this T cell receptor (beta chain) occurred many times. Its matching antigen is unknown. This CDR3 comprises 15 residues. The V gene's germline CDR1 is KGHDR and CDR2 SFDVKD. Trimming removed 5 bases from V and 7 bases from J, with 17 bases in between. The sample is drawn from a study of early T cells in non-severe SARS-CoV-2 infection. Study-wide points: Using VDJdb, the matching emphasized anti-spike CD8 responses while missing private and CD4 specificities.

Individual cDNA molecules received unique molecular identifiers. TCRdb itself ran the 5' RACE reads through MiXCR, one entry per CDR3 protein. The sample lists tens of thousands of distinct CDR3 sequences; 9.5% to 15% were seen once. This clonotype was sampled from an adult who was a healthcare worker with PCR-confirmed SARS-CoV-2 infection or an uninfected control (not recorded which). Sequenced sample: whole blood. The chain has TRBV24-1 and TRBJ2-1, with D perhaps matching TRBD1 or TRBD2 (6 bases each). CDR3 protein: CATSVGGGDFNEQFF. CDR3 coding DNA: TGTGCCACCAGTGTTGGGGGCGGGGATTTTAATGAGCAGTTCTTC.